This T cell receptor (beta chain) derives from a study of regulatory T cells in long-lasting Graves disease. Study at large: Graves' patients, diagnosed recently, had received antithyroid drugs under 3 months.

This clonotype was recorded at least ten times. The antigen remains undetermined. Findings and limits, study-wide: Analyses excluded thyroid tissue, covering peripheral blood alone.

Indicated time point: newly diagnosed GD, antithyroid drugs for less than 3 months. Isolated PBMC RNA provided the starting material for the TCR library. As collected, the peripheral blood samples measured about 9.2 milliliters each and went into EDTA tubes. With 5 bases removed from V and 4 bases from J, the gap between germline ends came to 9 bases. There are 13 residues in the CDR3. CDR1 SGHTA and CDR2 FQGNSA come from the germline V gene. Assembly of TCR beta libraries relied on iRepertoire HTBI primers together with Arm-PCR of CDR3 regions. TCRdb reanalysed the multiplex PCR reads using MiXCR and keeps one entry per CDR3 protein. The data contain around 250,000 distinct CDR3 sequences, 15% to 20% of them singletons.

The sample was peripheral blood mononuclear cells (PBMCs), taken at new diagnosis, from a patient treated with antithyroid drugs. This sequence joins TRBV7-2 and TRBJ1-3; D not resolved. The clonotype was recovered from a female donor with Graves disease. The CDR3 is CASSLPQGNTIYF. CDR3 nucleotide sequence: TGTGCCAGCAGCCTACCACAGGGAAACACCATATATTTT.